This TCR beta chain came from a study of T cells after yellow fever vaccination. Study summary: Preparation of the low-cell-number fractions used SMART-Seq v4 Ultra Low Input.

This CDR3 region has 14 residues. Germline CDR1 and CDR2: MNHNS and SASEGT. The V end lost 7 bases, the J end lost 0 bases, and 9 bases lay between the germline ends. This clonotype was found a few times. TCRdb reanalysed the 5' RACE reads using MiXCR and keeps one entry per CDR3 protein. The sample records about 630,000 distinct CDR3 sequences, about 12% being singletons. The rearrangement links TRBV6-1 to TRBJ2-2; no firm D call. Sequencing used PBMCs, obtained on the day of the yellow fever booster vaccination. The clonotype was recovered from a man aged 25 to 40 who received the YFV17D yellow fever vaccine. CDR3 nucleotide sequence: TGTGCCAGCACGCGCGACCCGAACACCGGGGAGCTGTTTTTT. It specifies CASTRDPNTGELFF.